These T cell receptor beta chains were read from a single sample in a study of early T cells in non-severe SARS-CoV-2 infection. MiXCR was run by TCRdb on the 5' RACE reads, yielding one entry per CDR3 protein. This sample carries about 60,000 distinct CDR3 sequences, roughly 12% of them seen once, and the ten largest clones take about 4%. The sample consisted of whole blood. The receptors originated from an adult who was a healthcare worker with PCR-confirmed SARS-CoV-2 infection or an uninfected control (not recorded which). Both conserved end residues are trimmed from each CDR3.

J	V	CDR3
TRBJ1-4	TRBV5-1	ASSLRRQGPNEKLF
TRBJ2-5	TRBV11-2	ASSRGRGSETQY
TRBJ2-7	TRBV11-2	ASSLERGNEQY
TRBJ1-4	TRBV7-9	ASSLSATNEKLF
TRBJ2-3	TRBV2	ASSEVASHRTDTQY
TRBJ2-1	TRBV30	AWKKGWMNYNEQF
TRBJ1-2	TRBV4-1	ASSRQFRGDYGYT
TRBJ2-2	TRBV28	ASRQTNTGELF
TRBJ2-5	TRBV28	ASSSTSAPETQY
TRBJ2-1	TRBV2	ASSQGGYNEQF
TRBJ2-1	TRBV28	ASSLPASGRGEQF
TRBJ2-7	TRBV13	ASSQGGEQY
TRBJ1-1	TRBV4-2	ASRAGVDTEAF
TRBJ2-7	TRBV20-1	SALLDRSSYEQY